The 23 T cell receptor beta chains in this list originate from one sample, sequenced in a study of blood T cell repertoires in COVID-19 (dated by TCRdb to 2018 to 2021). The library was produced with the immunoSEQ multiplex PCR assay. TCRdb provides this immuneACCESS table in a form limited to in-frame rearrangements. Some clones are lacking; in checked studies, under half of them reflect an unresolved V gene, and why the rest are absent is not known. Present in this sample are just over 150,000 clones, roughly nine tenths of which were seen just once. Roughly 14% of the sample is in the top ten clones. The specimen sequenced was peripheral blood. These receptors were obtained from a woman between 35 and 50 years old with acute or convalescent COVID-19.

This chain uses TRBV6-5 with TRBJ1-5; possible D gene TRBD1, 5 bases. The CDR3 covers 14 residues. The V end lost 7 bases, the J end lost 0 bases, and 10 bases lay between the germline ends. The germline CDR1 and CDR2 sequences are MNHEY and SVGAGI. CDR3 protein: CASKGPYSNQPQHF. The CDR3 DNA is TGTGCCAGCAAGGGGCCTTATAGCAATCAGCCCCAGCATTTT.

The chain employs TRBV5-1 and TRBJ2-1; 12 bases map to TRBD2. With 1 base clipped from V and 4 bases from J, the junction kept 0 bases outside the gene matches. The V gene's germline CDR1 is SGHRS and CDR2 YFSETQ. The CDR3 covers 15 residues. The CDR3: CASSLTSGRYNEQFF. The CDR3 DNA is TGCGCCAGCAGCTTGACTAGCGGGAGGTACAATGAGCAGTTCTTC.

This clone was observed once. The chain employs TRBV18 and TRBJ2-1, with TRBD1 matching 12 bases. This CDR3 is built from 15 residues. V lost 2 bases, J lost 6 bases, and 2 bases stayed unmatched. Germline loops: CDR1 KGHSH, CDR2 LQKENI. CDR3 DNA sequence: TGTGCCAGCTCACCAGGGACAGGGGGCCGCAATGAGCAGTTCTTC. It yields the protein CASSPGTGGRNEQFF.

This chain joins TRBV19 and TRBJ2-1; 12 bases match TRBD2. CDR3 size: 18 residues. CDR1 is LNHDA, CDR2 SQIVND, per germline (reference sequence). J was trimmed by 3 bases and V by 1 base; bases with no gene match: 7. The CDR3 sequence is CASSIVNRGLAGYNEQFF. CDR3 coding DNA: TGTGCCAGTAGTATAGTGAATAGGGGACTAGCGGGCTACAATGAGCAGTTCTTC.

The chain links TRBV5-1 to TRBJ1-6, with 9 positions matching TRBD1. The germline CDR1 and CDR2 sequences are SGHRS and YFSETQ. The CDR3 consists of 15 residues. Unmatched junction bases numbered 12, after V lost 7 bases and J lost 10 bases. CDR3 bases: TGCGCCAGCGGCCTTGCCGGGACAGGGTGGTCACCCCTCCACTTT. This encodes CASGLAGTGWSPLHF.

This rearrangement joins TRBV10-3 to TRBJ2-3; 8 bases match TRBD2. This CDR3 region has 15 residues. Germline loops: CDR1 ENHRY, CDR2 SYGVKD. With V trimmed by 3 bases and J by 0 bases, 2 bases remained unmatched. The CDR3 sequence is CAISEAGDSTDTQYF. The CDR3 region has the DNA TGTGCCATCAGTGAAGCGGGAGATAGCACAGATACGCAGTATTTT.

V is TRBV6-5 and J is TRBJ2-7; tentatively, D is TRBD1 (6 bases). Germline CDR1 MNHEY, CDR2 SVGAGI. V gave up 7 bases and J gave up 4 bases, with 14 bases separating them. The CDR3 totals 13 residues. The CDR3 region has the DNA TGTGCCAGCATCCCGGGGACACTATACGAGCAGTACTTC. This codes for CASIPGTLYEQYF.

CDR3 amino acids: CASRMLAGTYYEQYF. The CDR3 bases are TGTGCCAGCAGGATGCTAGCGGGGACTTACTACGAGCAGTACTTC. The genes are TRBV7-6 and TRBJ2-7, with TRBD2 identical over 9 bases. The length of the CDR3 is 15 residues. V lost 6 bases to trimming and J lost 3 bases; unmatched junction nucleotides: 9. Per germline, CDR1 SGHVS and CDR2 FNYEAQ.

The rearrangement joins TRBV1 to TRBJ1-5. TRBV1 has pseudogene status. This CDR3 comprises 15 residues. CDR3 amino acids: CTSNRERDSNQPQHF. Written as DNA, the CDR3 is TGCACCAGCAACCGGGAACGCGATAGCAATCAGCCCCAGCATTTT.

This chain links TRBV9 with TRBJ2-3; 13 bases agree with TRBD2. With V trimmed by 3 bases and J by 7 bases, 5 bases remained unmatched. Germline-derived CDR1 and CDR2 are SGDLS and YYNGEE. CDR3 size: 15 residues. The CDR3 loop is CASSGLAGGPYTQYF. CDR3 bases: TGTGCCAGCAGCGGACTAGCGGGGGGCCCTTATACGCAGTATTTT.

This chain connects TRBV10-1 to TRBJ2-7, with 7 positions matching TRBD2. CDR1 WNHNN and CDR2 SYGVQD come from the germline V gene (reference sequence). The CDR3 has 14 amino acids. Trimming cost V 8 bases and J 3 bases; bases outside gene matches: 10. The CDR3 loop is CASGEGLFHYEQYF. CDR3 nucleotide sequence: TGCGCCAGCGGGGAGGGGCTCTTTCACTACGAGCAGTACTTC.

This clone was recorded once. The V and J genes are TRBV24-1 and TRBJ1-4, with 7 bases matching TRBD1. V gave up 3 bases and J gave up 7 bases; unmatched junction bases: 13. CDR1 and CDR2 from the germline V gene are KGHDR and SFDVKD. This CDR3 is built from 17 residues. The CDR3 loop reads CATSDGRDSAYGEKLFF. CDR3 nucleotide sequence: TGTGCCACCAGTGATGGCCGGGACAGTGCGTATGGTGAAAAACTGTTTTTT.

The chain uses TRBV29-1 and TRBJ2-1, with 11 bases aligning to TRBD2. The J segment lost 7 bases and the V segment lost 7 bases, leaving 6 bases of the junction unmatched. Germline CDR1 and CDR2: SQVTM and ANQGSEA. The CDR3 contains 13 residues. CDR3 in DNA: TGCAGCGCGGGACTAGCGGTGATAAATGAGCAGTTCTTC. It translates to CSAGLAVINEQFF.

This clone was recorded at least ten times. The gene calls are TRBV28 and TRBJ2-3; D may be TRBD2 (6 bases). The CDR3 has 14 residues. Germline CDR1 is MDHEN and CDR2 is SYDVKM. Trimming left V 4 bases short and J 4 bases short, with 12 bases between. The CDR3 DNA reads as TGTGCCAGCAGTTCGTTGGCGGGATCAGATACGCAGTATTTT. Its protein is CASSSLAGSDTQYF.

CDR3 sequence reads: CASSQDLSIQYF. CDR3 sequence (DNA): TGTGCCAGCAGCCAAGATCTGTCCATTCAGTACTTC. This chain connects TRBV3-1 (or the pseudogene TRBV3-2) to TRBJ2-4; D is unresolved. The germline V gene has CDR1 LGHDT and CDR2 YNNKEL (reference sequence). CDR3 size: 12 residues. V was clipped by 0 bases and J by 9 bases, with 6 bases between them.

The rearrangement uses TRBV7-3 and TRBJ1-1; D remains unclear. Germline-derived CDR1 and CDR2 are SGHTA and FQGTGA. The length of the CDR3 is 15 residues. The V end lost 1 base, the J end lost 1 base, and 10 bases lay between the germline ends. CDR3: CASSLSTNQNTEAFF. The CDR3 DNA sequence: TGTGCCAGCAGCTTAAGTACAAACCAGAACACTGAAGCTTTCTTT.

The chain has TRBV2 and TRBJ2-2; TRBD1 agrees at 9 bases. This CDR3 region has 15 residues. With 6 bases clipped from V and 6 bases from J, the junction kept 8 bases outside the gene matches. The germline CDR1 and CDR2 sequences are SNHLY and FYNNEI. In nucleotides, the CDR3 is TGTGCCAGCAGAGCTCAGTGGACAGGGGCCGGGGAGCTGTTTTTT. Its protein is CASRAQWTGAGELFF.

J is TRBJ2-3 and V is TRBV5-1; D is possibly TRBD2 (5 bases). V was shortened by 3 bases and J by 0 bases, with 11 bases between the two germline ends. The CDR3 runs 15 residues. CDR1 and CDR2 from the germline V gene are SGHRS and YFSETQ. CDR3 amino acids: CASSWGELSTDTQYF. DNA of the CDR3: TGCGCCAGCAGCTGGGGAGAGTTAAGCACAGATACGCAGTATTTT.

J is TRBJ1-6 and V is TRBV6-6; TRBD1 matches at 9 bases. Germline CDR1 reads MNHNY; CDR2 reads SVGAGI (reference sequence). V lost 6 bases and J lost 1; bases outside the gene matches: 16. The CDR3 consists of 20 residues. The CDR3 protein is CASSLKTTRQGDSYNSPLHF. The CDR3 nucleotides are TGTGCCAGCAGCCTAAAGACCACACGACAGGGGGATTCCTATAATTCACCCCTCCACTTT.

The chain joins TRBV30 to TRBJ1-5; a weak D match, TRBD1 (5 bases). This CDR3 has 13 residues. With 2 bases removed from V and 6 bases from J, the gap between germline ends came to 11 bases. CDR1 GTSNPN and CDR2 SVGIG come from the germline V gene (reference sequence). The CDR3 protein is CAWSPGYSQPQHF. CDR3 sequence (DNA): TGTGCCTGGAGTCCAGGGTATTCTCAGCCCCAGCATTTT.

This chain connects TRBV4-2 to TRBJ1-2, with no clear D. The CDR3 consists of 13 residues. Trimming shortened V by 7 bases and J by 2 bases, and 11 bases separated the two germline ends. Germline assignment: CDR1 LGHNA and CDR2 YNFKEQ. CDR3 nucleotides: TGTGCCAGCATGGCAGGCTTAAACTATGGCTACACCTTC. Its protein product is CASMAGLNYGYTF.

The chain combines TRBV18 with TRBJ2-5; 9 bases are shared with TRBD2. The germline gives CDR1 KGHSH, CDR2 LQKENI. The CDR3 contains 16 residues. V shed 1 base and J 1 base; nucleotides not matched to a gene: 4. The CDR3 coding sequence is TGTGCCAGCTCACCACGCCAGCGGGAGGCCCAAGAGACCCAGTACTTC. Translated: CASSPRQREAQETQYF.

The V and J genes are TRBV10-2 and TRBJ2-1; 8 bases agree with TRBD2. There are 12 residues in the CDR3. V trimming: 5 bases; J trimming: 8 bases; junction bases outside the gene matches: 2. Germline values: CDR1 WSHSY, CDR2 SAAADI. As DNA, the CDR3 is TGCGCCAGCAGTACTAGCGGCTATGAGCAGTTCTTC. Its translation is CASSTSGYEQFF.